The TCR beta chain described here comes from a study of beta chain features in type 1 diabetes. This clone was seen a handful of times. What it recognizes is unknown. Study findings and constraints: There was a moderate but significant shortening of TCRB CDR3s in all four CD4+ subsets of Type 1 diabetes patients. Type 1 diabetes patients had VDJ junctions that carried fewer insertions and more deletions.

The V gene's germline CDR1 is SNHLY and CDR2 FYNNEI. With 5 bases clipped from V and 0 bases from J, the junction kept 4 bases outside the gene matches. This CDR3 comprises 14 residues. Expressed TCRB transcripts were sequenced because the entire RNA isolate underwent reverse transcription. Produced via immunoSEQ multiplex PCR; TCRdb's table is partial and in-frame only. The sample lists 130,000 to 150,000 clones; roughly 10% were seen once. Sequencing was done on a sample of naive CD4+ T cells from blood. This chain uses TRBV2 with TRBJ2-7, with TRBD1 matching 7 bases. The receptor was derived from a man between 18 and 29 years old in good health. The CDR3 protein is CASSSRDSSYEQYF. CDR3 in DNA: TGTGCCAGCAGTTCCCGGGACAGCTCCTACGAGCAGTACTTC.